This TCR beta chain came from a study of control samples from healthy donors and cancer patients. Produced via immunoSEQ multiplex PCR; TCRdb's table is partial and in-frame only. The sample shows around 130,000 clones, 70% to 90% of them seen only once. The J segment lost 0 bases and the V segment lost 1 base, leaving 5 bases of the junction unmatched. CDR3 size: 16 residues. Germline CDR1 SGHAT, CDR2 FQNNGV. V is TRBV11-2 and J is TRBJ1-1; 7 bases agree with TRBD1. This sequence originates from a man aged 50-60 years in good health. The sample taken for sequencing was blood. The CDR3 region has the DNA TGTGCCAGCAGCTTAGGAAGACAGGGTCTGAACACTGAAGCTTTCTTT. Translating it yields CASSLGRQGLNTEAFF.